This T cell receptor beta chain appears in the sequencing data of a study of cytomegalovirus exposure and HLA in healthy donors (TCRdb year 2017). Regarding the study in general: An earlier analysis of roughly 610 of the donors reported about 260 Gb of sequence data and 117 million unique TCR beta sequences obtained from about 179 million T cells. An early release that covered about 600 HLA-typed donors contained about 290 gigabases of sequencing data and roughly 84 million unique TCR sequences. The genetic ancestry cluster associated with self-reported Caucasian donors included over 80% of the approximately 410 genotyped donors. The aim of the study was to test whether cataloging public T cell receptors could identify signatures of past pathogen exposure. The study used immunosequencing to profile the T cell repertoires of hundreds of subjects and linked those repertoires to cytomegalovirus serostatus. In addition to the first cohort of around 670 subjects, a separate validation cohort of 120 different subjects was used. To predict cytomegalovirus infection status, the study combined high-throughput TCR immunosequencing, statistical association of individual TCRs with disease status, and machine learning. In a later analysis, previously published TCR beta repertoires from more than 500 donors were re-analyzed and high-resolution HLA genotyping was added so that TCR occurrence patterns could be studied. Rather than drawing on any new phenotypic data, the later analysis identified candidate immune exposures from TCR beta sequences and the way those sequences occurred across donors. To decide whether each TCR beta V gene segment behaved as functional or pseudogenic, an earlier analysis of approximately 600 of the donors relied on high-throughput TCR beta sequencing. Donor age, sex, ethnicity and CMV serostatus were collected together with the repertoire data. A later genetic analysis took genome-wide SNP genotypes for 398 of the 666 donors and used that subset as a discovery cohort. All discovery cohort repertoires had been generated on a single sequencing platform. HLA typing included class I and class II loci at four-digit resolution. Typing coverage varied by locus: roughly 620-630 donors for A, B, C, DRB1 and DQB1; roughly 560 for DQA1; more than 600 for DPA1; around 450 for DPB1. Several DR-DQ haplotypes were handled as single units for association and clustering, since linkage in the cohort was strong. Across approximately 400 genotyped donors of the cohort, an average of roughly 250,000 unique TCR beta nucleotide sequences per donor were sequenced, and roughly 20% of those sequences were non-productive. Study-wide conclusions, independent of this receptor: The only immune exposure information available for the cohort was CMV serostatus. In a later analysis, most CMV-associated TCR beta chains were found to appear HLA-restricted, with HLA associations seemingly driven largely by CMV exposure. A few of the identified cytomegalovirus-associated TCR beta chains were confirmed in vitro to be specific for cytomegalovirus antigens. In a later genetic analysis, a missense DCLRE1C variant was associated with V-gene and J-gene trimming of TCR beta chains, and the association was replicated in an independent cohort. Cytomegalovirus status was reported to be diagnosed by the classifier with high specificity and sensitivity in both the original and validation cohorts. Correlated functional status among segregating V segments might be attributable to linkage disequilibrium, but an unknown experimental factor could not be ruled out. In an earlier analysis of 587 of the donors, most TCR beta V segments appeared in productive rearrangements about 87% or about 30% of the time, broadly matching IMGT annotations. A further reported finding was that TCR beta sequences accurately predicted the HLA-A and HLA-B alleles for most subjects in the first cohort. The cohort was sequenced for TCR beta chains only, and without alpha or paired-chain data the features that could be detected were limited. A later analysis found that TCR association rates varied across HLA loci, with DRB1 alleles showing the most associated TCRs and HLA-C alleles the fewest. According to a later analysis, parvovirus B19, influenza, CMV and Epstein-Barr virus appeared linked to several top co-occurrence clusters. The authors suggested that the approach could potentially be extended to other disease states and immunological phenotypes. While some public TCRs were present in many individuals, most TCR sequences turned up only very rarely across donors. Some IMGT-functional V segments, including TRBV6-2 and TRBV6-3, could not be distinguished by the 87-base-pair reads and were therefore excluded. A cluster of highly shared sequence variants was judged likely to be a technical artifact of the sequencing pipeline. Because some donors lacked HLA typing at each locus, the association tests relied only on the typed subset. Compared with equally common non-associated chains, HLA-associated TCR beta chains in a later analysis were more clonally expanded and had lower generation probabilities. A later genetic analysis reported fewer N-insertions in productive TCRs among donors in an Asian-associated ancestry cluster than the approximately 700-donor mean. Approximately 16 rarely observed V segments, including chromosome 9 orphons, were excluded from the earlier analysis of about 500 of the donors because counts were too low. Assigning TCR associations to individual alleles was difficult when HLA alleles, especially DR and DQ, strongly co-occurred. The study gave a list of some 150 TCR beta chains associated with cytomegalovirus. Specific HLA alleles were associated with over 15,000 TCR beta sequences at a false discovery rate of 0.05 in a later analysis. Presence/absence analyses assumed roughly uniform sequencing depth across donors, an assumption that may not hold.

Looking up the germline V gene yields CDR1 SNHLY and CDR2 FYNNEI. V lost 7 bases and J lost 2 bases, and the count of bases not matched to a germline gene is 3. The CDR3 numbers 14 residues from cysteine through phenylalanine. Only the CDR3 region is kept as DNA, spanning 42 bases read in frame from base 1. This clone was detected once. It has no known antigen specificity. No much larger clone is present one base from it, and per-base qualities are unavailable. The library was produced with the immunoSEQ multiplex PCR assay. The multiplex PCR relied on a mix of 60 forward primers for TCR Vbeta segments and 13 reverse primers for TCR Jbeta segments. A multiplex PCR assay on genomic DNA amplified the CDR3 region of rearranged TCR beta genes. The amplified TCR beta libraries were sequenced on the Illumina HiSeq System as 87-base-pair reads. As for the authors' bioinformatics: A later analysis counted around 72 million unique TCR beta chains across the 690 or so repertoires, and roughly 10 million of these chains were shared by at least two donors. To remove PCR and sequencing errors, raw reads were error-corrected and collapsed into unique sequences using a nearest-neighbor algorithm that merged closely related sequences. V, D and J gene segments were assigned by aligning CDR3 sequences to IMGT reference sequences. For a sequence to be retained, a match of at least six nucleotides to both a V gene segment and a J gene segment was required. A rearrangement counted as productive if the CDR3 had no stop codons and remained in frame with V and J, and every other rearrangement counted as non-productive. Following IMGT convention, CDR3 was defined as the stretch from the second conserved V-encoded cysteine to the conserved J-encoded phenylalanine. Sequences without an unambiguous match to a single V gene segment were excluded from the earlier analysis of over 500 of the donors. In an earlier analysis of about 590 of the donors, a V segment was called functional when productive rearrangements were above 56.7%, and segregating when the standard deviation between donors exceeded 5%. To diagnose cytomegalovirus status from the catalog of TCR beta chain sequences, a statistical classification framework was built. V and J gene assignment, in a later analysis, came from comparing TCR nucleotide sequences with IMGT/GENE-DB human TR gene sequences. The TCRdist pipeline was used in a later analysis to assign CDR3 sequences and most-parsimonious VDJ recombination scenarios. A later analysis defined each TCR beta chain by its CDR3 amino acid sequence plus V-gene family, and excluded reads lacking a unique V-gene family. A later analysis removed 550 to 700 highly shared, low-generation-probability nucleotide sequences to deal with suspected cross-contamination and a sequencing artifact. In a later analysis, a clonal expansion index for each public chain was calculated from normalized within-repertoire ranks of inferred template counts. In a later analysis, generation probabilities were computed using a VDJ recombination model fitted to out-of-frame rearrangements, and the results were checked against IGoR. Hypergeometric tests were used in a later analysis to score TCR-TCR, TCR-HLA and TCR-CMV co-occurrence, with a repertoire-size bias correction applied to the TCR pairs. False discovery rates were estimated in a later analysis by permuting HLA or CMV assignments 20 times. In a later analysis, co-occurring TCRs were grouped using DBSCAN, and TCRdist sequence similarity was added for clustering within HLA-allele-positive subsets. Repertoires with fewer than 30,000 or more than 120,000 public chains were left out of co-occurrence clustering, as were about 5 repertoires with anomalous nucleotide sharing. TCRdb carries this immuneACCESS record with in-frame sequences only. Its versions omit some clonotypes, under half of them owing to an unresolved V gene in the studies checked, with the rest unexplained. The V and J calls and the clone size are those of that table, but D and trimming were determined from the DNA. A total of approximately 190,000 clones appear in this sample, roughly 77% of them only once. The top ten constitute 3.4% of the sample.

The cohort comprised 550 to 700 healthy bone marrow donors. At the time of sampling, all cohort members were nominally healthy, though unrecorded immune exposures were likely present. The donor tested CMV seropositive, placing the donor among the 250 to 350 seropositive members of the cohort. A peripheral blood sample was collected from each donor, and TCR beta sequencing was performed on peripheral blood mononuclear cells. The Qiagen DNeasy Blood Extraction Kit was used to extract genomic DNA from the blood cell samples. Sequencing was done on a sample of PBMCs. The sequence derives from a man aged 35-49 years in good health and CMV-seropositive. The receptor chain draws on TRBV2 and TRBJ2-3; TRBD2 fits 10 bases in the junction. The DNA sequence is TGTGCCAGCAAACTAGCGGGGTCCACAGATACGCAGTATTTT. It translates as CASKLAGSTDTQYF.